The T cell receptor (beta chain) under discussion was sequenced for a study of a mutant IDH1 vaccine in newly diagnosed glioma. Across the whole study: Sex distribution of treated patients was roughly 62% male and roughly 38% female; mean age was about 40 years. Previous treatment comprised radiotherapy, temozolomide, or both, mostly both.

Overall study findings and caveats: Immune responses induced by the vaccine were seen in 93.3% of patients, spanning multiple MHC alleles.

A word on this clone: What it recognizes is unknown.

Time point described: baseline, week 1 (first vaccination visit). This sample's treatment: pre-vaccination baseline after standard-of-care therapy. Germline CDR1 SGDLS, CDR2 YYNGEE. J was trimmed by 7 bases and V by 0 bases; bases with no gene match: 5. This CDR3 has 16 amino acids. Data came from immunoSEQ multiplex PCR; TCRdb stores just in-frame clones and leaves some out. The sample lists about 38,000 clones, just under 95% occurring once. The J gene is TRBJ2-1, the V gene TRBV9; TRBD2 matches at 12 bases. This sequence was found in a man in his late teens or twenties with glioma. Sequencing was performed on PBMCs, taken from a glioma patient treated with radiotherapy, temozolomide or both. The CDR3 DNA sequence: TGTGCCAGCAGCGTAGCGGCGACTAGCGGGAGAAATGAGCAGTTCTTC. Translating gives CASSVAATSGRNEQFF.